The 2 T cell receptor beta chains below come from one sample, sequenced in a study of CD8+CD57+ T cells in acquired aplastic anemia. TCR beta VDJ and CDR3 profiling used genomic DNA as template. MiXCR, applied by TCRdb to the reads, yields one record per CDR3 protein. The top ten hold approximately 7.8% of the sample, which has 200,000 to 250,000 distinct CDR3 sequences, around half seen once. Sequencing was done on patients that had shown CD8+CD57+ cell expansion by flow cytometry. The sample consisted of sorted CD4+, CD8+, or CD8+CD57+ T cells (not recorded which) from PBMCs. These receptor sequences come from a human donor with aplastic anemia.

The genes are TRBV10-3 and TRBJ2-1, with TRBD2 matching over 10 bases. V was clipped by 3 bases and J by 6 bases; unmatched bases: 20. Germline values: CDR1 ENHRY, CDR2 SYGVKD. The CDR3 contains 20 residues. CDR3 in DNA: TGTGCCATCAGTGAACTCGGGCGTACTAGCGGGGAATACCCTACCAATGAGCAGTTCTTC. It yields the protein CAISELGRTSGEYPTNEQFF.

In the case of this clonotype: With a much larger clone just one base away, this may be a read error. The rearrangement uses TRBV7-9 and TRBJ2-2, with D perhaps matching TRBD1 (6 bases). CDR1 and CDR2 (germline): SEHNR, FQNEAQ (reference sequence). The CDR3 has 16 residues. Trimming removed 8 bases at V and 0 bases at J, with 16 bases between. CDR3 sequence: CASGRQWDTNTGELFF. The CDR3 DNA is TGTGCCAGCGGTCGCCAGTGGGACACGAACACCGGGGAGCTGTTTTTT.